Below, 32 T cell receptor beta chains from the same sample are listed, as sequenced in a study of OX40 agonist ivuxolimab in advanced cancers. Profiled with immunoSEQ multiplex PCR; TCRdb holds only in-frame clones, not every one. This table holds around 100,000 clones, roughly 90% found once. The sequenced sample was CD4+ or CD8+ T cells sorted from blood, obtained in a trial of the OX40 agonist ivuxolimab. These receptor sequences come from an adult with an advanced solid tumor such as melanoma, head and neck, liver or kidney cancer.

The chain joins TRBV19 to TRBJ2-1, with 10 bases matching TRBD2. V shed 4 bases and J 4 bases; nucleotides not matched to a gene: 7. Germline V gene sequence: CDR1 LNHDA, CDR2 SQIVND (reference sequence). The CDR3 is 16 amino acids. CDR3 sequence reads: CASSTQAGGSYNEQFF. CDR3 sequence (DNA): TGTGCCAGTAGTACGCAAGCGGGAGGGTCTTACAATGAGCAGTTCTTC.

The rearrangement joins TRBV5-4 to TRBJ2-1; no clear D. V gave up 1 base and J gave up 8 bases, with 10 bases separating them. Germline V gives CDR1 SGHNT, CDR2 YYREEE (reference sequence). This CDR3 comprises 13 residues. The CDR3 loop reads CASSLIRLDEQFF. The DNA of the CDR3 is TGTGCCAGCAGCTTGATACGACTCGATGAGCAGTTCTTC. Complete variable domain (other parts from reference TRBV5-4 and TRBJ2-1): ETGVTQSPTHLIKTRGQQVTLRCSSQSGHNTVSWYQQALGQGPQFIFQYYREEENGRGNFPPRFSGLQFPNYSSELNVNALELDDSALYLCASSLIRLDEQFFGPGTRLTVL.

The chain's CDR3 is CASSSLKGPGRDNEQFF. The CDR3 DNA is TGTGCCAGCAGCTCTCTGAAAGGCCCAGGGCGGGACAATGAGCAGTTCTTC. V is TRBV7-9 and J is TRBJ2-1; either TRBD1 or TRBD2 may supply D (5 bases each). The CDR3 is 17 amino acids. From germline, CDR1 is SEHNR and CDR2 FQNEAQ (reference sequence). Deletions cut 4 bases from V and 5 bases from J, with 21 bases between.

This clone was counted a single time. This chain uses TRBV7-9 with TRBJ2-2; D is perhaps TRBD1 (5 bases). The germline CDR1 and CDR2 sequences are SEHNR and FQNEAQ (reference sequence). The CDR3 is 14 residues long. Trimming left V 3 bases short and J 2 bases short, with 7 bases between. CDR3 residues: CASSLTANTGELFF. Written as DNA, the CDR3 is TGTGCCAGCAGCTTGACAGCAAACACCGGGGAGCTGTTTTTT.

This clone was detected a few times. CDR3 sequence: CAIQGDNSQPQHF. For the CDR3, the DNA is TGTGCCATCCAGGGGGACAATAGTCAGCCCCAGCATTTT. The rearrangement joins TRBV10-3 to TRBJ1-5; TRBD1 matches at 7 bases. The CDR3 totals 13 residues. With V trimmed by 8 bases and J by 6 bases, 7 bases remained unmatched. Germline assignment: CDR1 ENHRY and CDR2 SYGVKD.

The V call is TRBV9, the J call TRBJ2-2; the D gene is possibly TRBD1 (6 bases). The V gene's germline CDR1 is SGDLS and CDR2 YYNGEE. V lost 4 bases, J lost 3 bases, and 13 bases lay in between. This CDR3 is built from 15 residues. CDR3 sequence (DNA): TGTGCCAGCAGCCTTACAGGGCTGGACACCGGGGAGCTGTTTTTT. It is translated as CASSLTGLDTGELFF.

This rearrangement joins TRBV2 to TRBJ2-1, with no clear D. Germline values: CDR1 SNHLY, CDR2 FYNNEI. V lost 6 bases and J 6 bases, leaving 21 bases between the germline ends. The CDR3 contains 16 residues. The CDR3 is CASRGGAGSGINEQFF. CDR3 bases: TGTGCCAGCAGGGGTGGAGCCGGGTCGGGTATCAATGAGCAGTTCTTC.

The chain carries TRBV30 and TRBJ2-3; 9 nucleotides align to TRBD2. The CDR3 extends over 12 amino acids. In germline, CDR1 is GTSNPN, CDR2 SVGIG (reference sequence). V was pared by 0 bases and J by 14 bases, with 6 bases of the junction left unmatched. CDR3 in DNA: TGTGCCTGGAGTGTTCTAGCGGGATACCCGTATTTT. Translated, it gives CAWSVLAGYPYF.

This rearrangement joins TRBV9 to TRBJ2-7, with 8 bases aligning to TRBD1. V lost 3 bases, J lost 2 bases, and 7 bases stayed unmatched. CDR1 SGDLS and CDR2 YYNGEE come from the germline V gene. The CDR3 loop spans 15 amino acids. CDR3 nucleotide sequence: TGTGCCAGCAGCGCAGGACAGGGTAGGGCCTACGAGCAGTACTTC. Amino acid sequence: CASSAGQGRAYEQYF.

The chain is built from TRBV19 and TRBJ2-5, with a tentative D call TRBD2 (6 bases). Germline lookup yields CDR1 LNHDA and CDR2 SQIVND (reference sequence). V was trimmed by 6 bases and J by 4 bases, leaving 18 bases between them. This CDR3 region has 15 residues. CDR3 loop: CASRSPREVSETQYF. The CDR3 nucleotides read TGTGCCAGTAGGTCCCCCAGGGAGGTATCAGAGACCCAGTACTTC.

The V and J genes are TRBV18 and TRBJ2-1; no definite D call. The CDR3 has 18 residues. The V and J ends lost 0 bases and 5 bases respectively, with 20 bases between them. The germline gives CDR1 KGHSH, CDR2 LQKENI. The CDR3 DNA follows: TGTGCCAGCTCACCACCGTGGATAAACCAACCTACGGACAATGAGCAGTTCTTC. As protein: CASSPPWINQPTDNEQFF. The whole variable domain, filled in from reference TRBV18 and TRBJ2-1, reads NAGVMQNPRHLVRRRGQEARLRCSPMKGHSHVYWYRQLPEEGLKFMVYLQKENIIDESGMPKERFSAEFPKEGPSILRIQQVVRGDSAAYFCASSPPWINQPTDNEQFFGPGTRLTVL.

The V and J genes are TRBV9 and TRBJ2-4; TRBD2 matches at 8 bases. The CDR3 is 18 amino acids. The V gene's germline CDR1 is SGDLS and CDR2 YYNGEE. V lost 3 bases to trimming and J lost 0 bases; unmatched junction nucleotides: 11. As DNA, the CDR3 is TGTGCCAGCAGCGCGGGAGGGGCAGGTACTCTAGCCAAAAACATTCAGTACTTC. Encoded protein: CASSAGGAGTLAKNIQYF. The full variable domain, rest sourced from reference TRBV9 and TRBJ2-4, is DSGVTQTPKHLITATGQRVTLRCSPRSGDLSVYWYQQSLDQGLQFLIQYYNGEERAKGNILERFSAQQFPDLHSELNLSSLELGDSALYFCASSAGGAGTLAKNIQYFGAGTRLSVL.

The J gene is TRBJ2-1, the V gene TRBV7-9; weak D call: TRBD1 (6 bases). Between the trimmed V and J ends, which lost 4 bases and 8 bases, there was a span of 9 bases. Germline V gives CDR1 SEHNR, CDR2 FQNEAQ (reference sequence). The CDR3 is 12 residues long. The CDR3 sequence is CASSSTGHEQFF. The CDR3 DNA reads TGTGCCAGCAGCTCCACAGGGCATGAGCAGTTCTTC.

The gene calls are TRBV19 and TRBJ1-1; 9 bases match TRBD1. J was trimmed by 3 bases and V by 0 bases; bases with no gene match: 5. Germline CDR1 is LNHDA and CDR2 is SQIVND (reference sequence). This CDR3 is built from 16 residues. The CDR3 spells CASSIDPRTGDTEAFF. CDR3 coding DNA: TGTGCCAGTAGTATAGACCCCAGGACAGGGGACACTGAAGCTTTCTTT.

This chain links TRBV6-5 with TRBJ1-6, with D possibly matching TRBD1 (6 bases). CDR1 and CDR2 from the germline V gene are MNHEY and SVGAGI. V was shortened by 10 bases and J by 9 bases, with 16 bases between the two germline ends. The CDR3 is 13 amino acids. The DNA for the CDR3 is TGTGCCACCCGTGGAAGGGGGATTTCACCCCTCCACTTT. This gives the protein CATRGRGISPLHF.

CDR3 sequence: CASSDFPSTDTQYF. The CDR3 coding sequence is TGTGCCAGCAGTGACTTTCCTAGCACAGATACGCAGTATTTT. The chain joins TRBV6-4 to TRBJ2-3, with unresolved D. The germline gives CDR1 MRHNA, CDR2 SNTAGT. The V gene lost 1 base and the J gene lost 0 bases, with 5 bases spanning the gap. The CDR3 spans 14 residues.

The chain couples TRBV7-8 to TRBJ1-2; 7 positions match TRBD1. The germline CDR1 and CDR2 sequences are SGHVS and FQNEAQ. The length of the CDR3 is 14 residues. V trimming: 5 bases; J trimming: 4 bases; junction bases outside the gene matches: 7. This CDR3 is CASSPGQESYGYTF. The CDR3 DNA is TGTGCCAGCAGCCCCGGACAGGAAAGCTATGGCTACACCTTC.

The J gene is TRBJ2-3, the V gene TRBV19, with TRBD2 identical over 10 bases. The V gene end was trimmed by 4 bases and the J gene end by 6 bases; junction bases not matched to a gene: 7. Germline CDR1 LNHDA, CDR2 SQIVND (reference sequence). The length of the CDR3 is 15 residues. As DNA, the CDR3 is TGTGCCAGTAGTACGAAGCGGGGGGGCCGCGATACGCAGTATTTT. Translating gives CASSTKRGGRDTQYF. Using reference TRBV19 and TRBJ2-3 for the parts outside the CDR3, the full variable domain is DGGITQSPKYLFRKEGQNVTLSCEQNLNHDAMYWYRQDPGQGLRLIYYSQIVNDFQKGDIAEGYSVSREKKESFPLTVTSAQKNPTAFYLCASSTKRGGRDTQYFGPGTRLTVL.

The rearrangement links TRBV5-1 to TRBJ2-1; the D is unclear. The germline gives CDR1 SGHRS, CDR2 YFSETQ. The V gene lost 0 bases and the J gene lost 7 bases, with 11 bases spanning the gap. CDR3 size: 14 residues. The CDR3 bases are TGCGCCAGCAGCTTGGGAGGCTCGGTGAATGAGCAGTTCTTC. Residues: CASSLGGSVNEQFF.

This chain joins TRBV19 and TRBJ1-5; a weak D match, TRBD1 (6 bases). The CDR3 is 15 amino acids. Trimming cost V 5 bases and J 0 bases, with 11 bases left between them. Germline V gene lookup returns CDR1 LNHDA and CDR2 SQIVND (reference sequence). The chain's CDR3 is CASSGGRYSNQPQHF. CDR3 nucleotide sequence: TGTGCCAGTAGTGGGGGGCGATATAGCAATCAGCCCCAGCATTTT.

The genes are TRBV7-2 and TRBJ2-7, with 8 bases identical to TRBD1. J was trimmed by 3 bases and V by 1 base; bases with no gene match: 5. Germline V gene lookup returns CDR1 SGHTA and CDR2 FQGNSA. There are 15 residues in the CDR3. This CDR3 is CASSLVGTGLYEQYF. The DNA for the CDR3 is TGTGCCAGCAGCTTAGTGGGGACAGGTCTCTACGAGCAGTACTTC.

V gene TRBV10-3 combines with J gene TRBJ2-1; D gene uncertain. V lost 0 bases to trimming and J lost 0 bases, with 12 bases between them. Germline V gene sequence: CDR1 ENHRY, CDR2 SYGVKD. CDR3 length equals 17 residues. The CDR3 sequence is CAISESLGQSSYNEQFF. For the CDR3, the DNA is TGTGCCATCAGTGAGTCGCTCGGGCAGAGCTCCTACAATGAGCAGTTCTTC.

The rearrangement uses TRBV30 and TRBJ2-2, with no clear D. There are 10 residues in the CDR3. V was cut by 4 bases and J by 8 bases, with 5 bases left in between. Per the germline V gene, CDR1 is GTSNPN and CDR2 is SVGIG (reference sequence). The CDR3 loop reads CAWKAGELFF. CDR3 in DNA: TGTGCCTGGAAGGCTGGGGAGCTGTTTTTT.

This clone was found a few times. The V gene is TRBV10-1, the J gene TRBJ2-7; TRBD2 aligns across 9 bases. The V and J ends lost 8 bases and 0 bases, in that order; junction bases with no gene match: 8. Germline assignment: CDR1 WNHNN and CDR2 SYGVQD (reference sequence). The CDR3 consists of 15 residues. Written as DNA, the CDR3 is TGCGCCAGCCTCGCGGGGGGGGAGAGCTCCTACGAGCAGTACTTC. This gives the protein CASLAGGESSYEQYF.

The chain is built from TRBV6-1 and TRBJ2-2; 11 positions match TRBD1. This CDR3 is built from 17 residues. The V segment lost 2 bases and the J segment 5 bases; nucleotides outside the gene matches: 7. Germline values: CDR1 MNHNS, CDR2 SASEGT. In DNA form, the CDR3 reads TGTGCCAGCAGTGAACTGGGGGGGACAGGGGGAACCGGGGAGCTGTTTTTT. It specifies CASSELGGTGGTGELFF.

The rearrangement uses TRBV5-1 and TRBJ2-5; D ambiguous. V was trimmed by 4 bases and J by 4 bases, leaving 8 bases between them. The CDR3 has 12 residues. Germline loops: CDR1 SGHRS, CDR2 YFSETQ. CDR3 sequence (DNA): TGCGCCAGCAGCCCCTTAGGAGAGACCCAGTACTTC. It translates to CASSPLGETQYF.

The CDR3 sequence is CASSLGRTSGSFEQFF. CDR3 nucleotide sequence: TGTGCCAGCAGCTTGGGCCGGACTAGTGGTAGCTTTGAGCAGTTCTTC. The J gene is TRBJ2-1, the V gene TRBV5-4, with 7 nucleotides matching TRBD2. The junction had 12 bases not matched to a gene; V was cut back by 0 bases and J by 9 bases. Germline-derived CDR1 and CDR2 are SGHNT and YYREEE (reference sequence). This CDR3 is 16 amino acids long.

The chain combines TRBV10-1 with TRBJ2-5; a possible D gene is TRBD2 (6 bases). The CDR3 sequence is 13 residues long. Germline V gene lookup returns CDR1 WNHNN and CDR2 SYGVQD (reference sequence). Trimming removed 4 bases at V and 5 bases at J, with 11 bases between. The CDR3 sequence is CASSGASEETQYF. CDR3 in DNA: TGCGCCAGCAGTGGGGCTAGCGAGGAGACCCAGTACTTC.

This clone was seen only once. The rearrangement joins TRBV14 to TRBJ2-2; D unclear. The CDR3 extends over 13 amino acids. The germline V and J ends were trimmed by 4 bases and 7 bases, with 10 bases remaining between them. Germline V gene sequence: CDR1 SGHDN, CDR2 FVKESK. In DNA form, the CDR3 reads TGTGCCAGCAGCCTTTCGCGAAACGGGGAGCTGTTTTTT. Its protein product is CASSLSRNGELFF.

The chain has TRBV14 and TRBJ2-2; D unclear. CDR1 is SGHDN and CDR2 is FVKESK in the germline V gene. V lost 0 bases to trimming and J lost 9 bases, with 8 bases between them. The CDR3 covers 13 residues. The DNA for the CDR3 is TGTGCCAGCAGCCAAGATCTGGGTAGGGAGCTGTTTTTT. This gives the protein CASSQDLGRELFF.

This clone has just a few counts. The chain links TRBV29-1 to TRBJ2-3; D is unresolved. The CDR3 sequence is 13 residues long. Per the germline V gene, CDR1 is SQVTM and CDR2 is ANQGSEA. V was trimmed by 3 bases and J by 0 bases, leaving 7 bases between them. The CDR3 spells CSVEIPSTDTQYF. The CDR3 DNA reads as TGCAGCGTTGAGATCCCCAGCACAGATACGCAGTATTTT.

The chain combines TRBV7-3 with TRBJ2-7; TRBD1 agrees at 7 bases. The junction had 5 bases not matched to a gene; V was cut back by 5 bases and J by 1 base. The germline CDR1 and CDR2 sequences are SGHTA and FQGTGA. This CDR3 has 14 amino acids. This CDR3 reads CASSPRQGSYEQYF. The CDR3 DNA sequence: TGTGCCAGCAGCCCACGACAGGGTTCCTACGAGCAGTACTTC. Supplemented by reference TRBV7-3 and TRBJ2-7, the full variable domain reads GAGVSQTPSNKVTEKGKYVELRCDPISGHTALYWYRQSLGQGPEFLIYFQGTGAADDSGLPNDRFFAVRPEGSVSTLKIQRTERGDSAVYLCASSPRQGSYEQYFGPGTRLTVT.